This T cell receptor beta chain was captured in a study of breast tumors, draining lymph nodes, adjacent tissues. Regarding the study as a whole: Luminal-like breast cancer showed significantly greater tumor-nontumor repertoire similarity than basal-like breast cancer did. Compared with lymph nodes, tumors were less diverse; compared with nontumor tissue, more. The lymph node origin of tumor T cells was framed as consistent with a hypothesis, not demonstrated.

Each CDR3 protein is one row after TCRdb ran MiXCR on the multiplex PCR reads. The sample contains 170,000 or so distinct CDR3 sequences, about 33% of which appear only once. To note about this clonotype: What it binds is not known.

The lymph nodes were axillary draining lymph nodes from breast cancer patients. V lost 0 bases to trimming and J lost 14 bases, with 19 bases between them. The CDR3 spans 14 residues. CDR1 and CDR2 from the germline V gene are SNHLY and FYNNEI. The sample comprised axillary lymph node tissue. The receptor was isolated from a female donor with breast cancer. Some clones in this sample may be carry-over from other donors' samples. The genes are TRBV2 and TRBJ2-5; D is unresolved. The CDR3: CASSEAAYQETLYF. The CDR3 DNA sequence: TGTGCCAGCAGTGAAGCAGCCTACCAAGAGACCCTTTACTTC.